A selection of T cell receptor beta chains follows, all from one sample in a study of graft-versus-host responses after intestinal transplantation. Clones were read by immunoSEQ multiplex PCR, and TCRdb kept only the in-frame ones, dropping some. The sample yields roughly 25,000 clones, around 96% seen once. The starting material was PBMCs, obtained roughly 30 days after intestinal transplant. The receptors shown here come from a human patient who received an intestinal transplant, so some T cells may come from the graft donor. Each CDR3 is given with its conserved first and last residue. The D gene is left open where the match is weak. Rows give clone size only sometimes, using once, few, many, or a class for an expanded clone.

CDR3 DNA: TGTGCCAGCAGCTTAGCTGGGCGGGAGTATGTAGATACGCAGTATTTT
CDR3 protein: CASSLAGREYVDTQYF
J gene: TRBJ2-3
D gene: TRBD2
V gene: TRBV11-1
clone size: NA

CDR3 DNA: TGTGCCAGCAGCTCCCAAGTCCCCCTCAATCCCAGCTCCGATACGCAGTATTTT
CDR3 protein: CASSSQVPLNPSSDTQYF
J gene: TRBJ2-3
D gene: NA
V gene: TRBV9
clone size: NA

CDR3 DNA: TGCGCCAGCAGCCAAGAGGGAATCTACAATGAGCAGTTCTTC
CDR3 protein: CASSQEGIYNEQFF
J gene: TRBJ2-1
D gene: NA
V gene: TRBV4-1
clone size: NA

CDR3 DNA: TGCGCCAGCAGCCAAGATGGAGAGGGCTCTGGGGCCAACGTCCTGACTTTC
CDR3 protein: CASSQDGEGSGANVLTF
J gene: TRBJ2-6
D gene: NA
V gene: TRBV4-1
clone size: NA

CDR3 DNA: TGTGCCAGTGCAGGGGGCGGTCAGCCCCAGCATTTT
CDR3 protein: CASAGGGQPQHF
J gene: TRBJ1-5
D gene: TRBD1
V gene: TRBV2
clone size: NA

CDR3 DNA: TGTGCCTGGAGTCCCTCGGGGGGTAATTCACCCCTCCACTTT
CDR3 protein: CAWSPSGGNSPLHF
J gene: TRBJ1-6
D gene: NA
V gene: TRBV30
clone size: NA

CDR3 DNA: TGCGCCAGCAGCCAGGTCGGACGGTACCAAGAGACCCAGTACTTC
CDR3 protein: CASSQVGRYQETQYF
J gene: TRBJ2-5
D gene: NA
V gene: TRBV4-1
clone size: NA

CDR3 DNA: TGTGCCACTCGGCAGGGTGGCAACGAGCAGTACTTC
CDR3 protein: CATRQGGNEQYF
J gene: TRBJ2-7
D gene: NA
V gene: TRBV19
clone size: NA

CDR3 DNA: TGCGCCAGCAGCCAAGACACCCATCTGGCGGAGGCGGGGGAGCAGTACTTC
CDR3 protein: CASSQDTHLAEAGEQYF
J gene: TRBJ2-7
D gene: NA
V gene: TRBV4-1
clone size: NA

CDR3 DNA: TGTGCTAGTGGTTTGGTACGGGAAACGGGACAAAAGAGCTACGAGCAGTACTTC
CDR3 protein: CASGLVRETGQKSYEQYF
J gene: TRBJ2-7
D gene: NA
V gene: TRBV12-5
clone size: few

CDR3 DNA: TGTGCCAGCAGGCCGACTAGCTACGAGCAGTACTTC
CDR3 protein: CASRPTSYEQYF
J gene: TRBJ2-7
D gene: NA
V gene: TRBV28
clone size: NA

CDR3 DNA: TGTGCCAGCAGTTTCCGGGACAGGGTACCTGGCGGCGGGGAGCTGTTTTTT
CDR3 protein: CASSFRDRVPGGGELFF
J gene: TRBJ2-2
D gene: TRBD1
V gene: TRBV27
clone size: NA

CDR3 DNA: TGTGCCAGCAGCGCCAGGACCAGAGACGGAAAGATCTATGGCTACACCTTC
CDR3 protein: CASSARTRDGKIYGYTF
J gene: TRBJ1-2
D gene: NA
V gene: TRBV7-2
clone size: NA

CDR3 DNA: TGTGCCAGCAGCATGATAACAGCCGGGGAGCTGTTTTTT
CDR3 protein: CASSMITAGELFF
J gene: TRBJ2-2
D gene: NA
V gene: TRBV16
clone size: NA

CDR3 DNA: TGTGCCAGCTTGTCTGGCGTACCAGAACAAAGTCGGGCCAACGTCCTGACTTTC
CDR3 protein: CASLSGVPEQSRANVLTF
J gene: TRBJ2-6
D gene: NA
V gene: TRBV5-4
clone size: NA

CDR3 DNA: TGCGCCAGCAGCTTTGGACAGGGAGATGGAAACACCATATATTTT
CDR3 protein: CASSFGQGDGNTIYF
J gene: TRBJ1-3
D gene: TRBD1
V gene: TRBV5-1
clone size: NA

CDR3 DNA: TGTGCCAGCAGGGATAAGAGCGGGACCGCTACCTACGAGCAGTACTTC
CDR3 protein: CASRDKSGTATYEQYF
J gene: TRBJ2-7
D gene: TRBD2
V gene: TRBV28
clone size: NA

CDR3 DNA: TGTGCCAGCAGCTGGTTCGGGACAGGGAATTATGAGCAGTTCTTC
CDR3 protein: CASSWFGTGNYEQFF
J gene: TRBJ2-1
D gene: TRBD1
V gene: TRBV27
clone size: NA

CDR3 DNA: TGTGCCAGTAGTATCAAAGGTGCCTATAATTCACCCCTCCACTTT
CDR3 protein: CASSIKGAYNSPLHF
J gene: TRBJ1-6
D gene: NA
V gene: TRBV19
clone size: once

CDR3 DNA: TGTGCCTGGAGGGGGGACTCCTACGAGCAGTGCTTC
CDR3 protein: CAWRGDSYEQCF
J gene: TRBJ2-7
D gene: NA
V gene: TRBV30
clone size: NA

CDR3 DNA: TGTGCCAGCAGTGGCGACAGGTACAGCTCCTACGAGCAGTACTTC
CDR3 protein: CASSGDRYSSYEQYF
J gene: TRBJ2-7
D gene: NA
V gene: TRBV7-9
clone size: NA

CDR3 DNA: TGTGCCACCAGCTTACAGGGTTTAAGTGAAAAACTGTTTTTT
CDR3 protein: CATSLQGLSEKLFF
J gene: TRBJ1-4
D gene: NA
V gene: TRBV15
clone size: once

CDR3 DNA: TGTGCCATCCAGCGACGGGGGGGTGAAAAACTGTTTTTT
CDR3 protein: CAIQRRGGEKLFF
J gene: TRBJ1-4
D gene: NA
V gene: TRBV15
clone size: NA

CDR3 DNA: TGTGCCAGCAGCTCGTGGACTAGAAGGTACGAGCAGTACTTC
CDR3 protein: CASSSWTRRYEQYF
J gene: TRBJ2-7
D gene: TRBD2
V gene: TRBV5-8
clone size: NA

CDR3 DNA: TGTGCCAGCAGTTTGGGGGAGGGGGAGACCCAGTACTTC
CDR3 protein: CASSLGEGETQYF
J gene: TRBJ2-5
D gene: TRBD2
V gene: TRBV28
clone size: NA